The text below deals with one TCR beta chain. Its target is unknown. The study ran its PCR with 60 Vbeta and 13 Jbeta primers. In the original processing: An analysis performed later counted 72 million or so unique TCR beta chains (roughly 11 million of them shared). Clones were sequenced by immunoSEQ multiplex PCR, and TCRdb holds only the in-frame ones, with some missing. That table gives V, J and clone size, and the DNA gave D and trimming. The profile covers 100,000 to 150,000 clones, with roughly 78% appearing a single time and 3% to 4.5% taken by the ten largest. The data were taken from a study of cytomegalovirus exposure and HLA in healthy donors. General study points: Sequencing likely caused a cluster of highly shared sequence variants.

Germline V CDR1 and CDR2: LNHDA, SQIVND (reference sequence). Trimming removed 7 bases from V and 7 bases from J; junction bases left unmatched: 8. CDR3 size: 14 residues. The chain couples TRBV19 to TRBJ2-1, with 9 nucleotides matching TRBD1. This clonotype originated in a man aged 30-40 years in good health and CMV-seronegative. Sequencing was carried out using PBMCs. CDR3 sequence: CASTRDRVTNEQFF. As DNA, the CDR3 is TGTGCCAGTACCCGGGACAGGGTTACGAATGAGCAGTTCTTC.